These T cell receptor beta chains were read from a single sample in a study of identical twins. TCRdb called the 5' RACE reads again in MiXCR, with one record for every CDR3 protein. The sample lists 700,000 or so distinct CDR3 sequences; 8.6% were seen once. The same data also contributed to another study, on yellow fever vaccine responses in identical twins.

Input material: PBMCs. These receptors were collected from a woman between 18 and 29 years old in good health. CDR3s include the opening cysteine and the closing phenylalanine or tryptophan. A D gene is named only where the DNA matches it firmly. Only part of the rows carry a size: once, few, many, or a class if the clone is expanded.

J gene,D gene,CDR3 length,V gene,clone size,CDR3 DNA,CDR3 protein
TRBJ2-7,TRBD1,15,TRBV7-9,many,TGTGCCAGCAGCCCGCCTTGGGACAGGGTCTCCGAGCAGTACTTC,CASSPPWDRVSEQYF
TRBJ1-1,.,14,TRBV5-4,once,TGTGCCAGCAGCCCCCCGGGGGCGAGCACTAAAGCTTTCTTT,CASSPPGASTKAFF
TRBJ1-1,.,15,TRBV5-5,few,TGTGCCAGCAGCTTGTTGTTAGGGCCGGACTTAGAAGCTTTCTTT,CASSLLLGPDLEAFF
TRBJ2-2,.,15,TRBV2,many,TGTGCCAGCAGTGAACTCAGACTGAACACCGGGGAGCTGTTTTTT,CASSELRLNTGELFF
TRBJ2-5,TRBD2,18,TRBV20-1,.,TGCAGTGCTAGAGATCTCGGACGGGGTAGCGGGAGCGGAGAGACCCAGTACTTC,CSARDLGRGSGSGETQYF
TRBJ2-3,.,14,TRBV7-3,few,TGTGCCAGCAGCTTATTCAGGGCCTCAGATACGCAGTATTTT,CASSLFRASDTQYF
TRBJ2-3,.,16,TRBV4-3,few,TGCGCCAGCAGCCAAGAAAGGGCAGGCTACACAGATACGCAGTATTTT,CASSQERAGYTDTQYF
TRBJ1-2,.,12,TRBV29-1,many,TGCAGCGTTGAACGGGGGGAGTATGGCTACACCTTC,CSVERGEYGYTF
TRBJ2-3,.,17,TRBV5-1,few,TGCGCCAGCAGCCCGGGGACTTCGAGAATTAGCACAGATACGCAGTATTTT,CASSPGTSRISTDTQYF
TRBJ2-5,.,13,TRBV5-1,.,TGCGCCAGCAGTCGGGCAGGGACAGAGACCCAGTACTTC,CASSRAGTETQYF
TRBJ2-3,TRBD1,15,TRBV7-8,.,TGTGCCAGCAGCTCCTGGACAGGGTTAACAGATACGCAGTATTTT,CASSSWTGLTDTQYF
TRBJ2-2,.,13,TRBV20-1,few,TGCAGTGCCAAGGGCGAGTTGGGCGGGGAGCTGTTTTTT,CSAKGELGGELFF
TRBJ2-7,TRBD1,15,TRBV18,.,TGTGCCAGCTCACCGGGACAGGAACCCTCCTACGAGCAGTACTTC,CASSPGQEPSYEQYF
TRBJ2-7,.,16,TRBV12-3/TRBV12-4,many,TGTGCCAGCAGTTTTGGAGGAGCGATGAGCTCCTACGAGCAGTACTTC,CASSFGGAMSSYEQYF
TRBJ2-1,TRBD1,16,TRBV7-9,many,TGTGCCAGCAGCCGCTACCGGGACAGGGCCTACAATGAGCAGTTCTTC,CASSRYRDRAYNEQFF
TRBJ2-7,TRBD1,13,TRBV5-5,.,TGTGCCAGCAGCATAGACAGGGTGTACGAGCAGTACTTC,CASSIDRVYEQYF
TRBJ2-5,TRBD2,17,TRBV11-2,few,TGTGCCAGCAGCTTACCTATGGCAGGCATCCGCGGGGGGTCCCAGTACTTC,CASSLPMAGIRGGSQYF
TRBJ2-3,TRBD2,16,TRBV4-2,.,TGTGCCAGCAGCCGGGTCGCTGCGGGGGGCACAGATACGCAGTATTTT,CASSRVAAGGTDTQYF
TRBJ2-3,.,13,TRBV29-1,few,TGCAGCGTTGATGACAGGATCACAGATACGCAGTATTTT,CSVDDRITDTQYF
TRBJ2-7,.,11,TRBV29-1,many,TGCAGCGTCGGCACAATATACGAGCAGTACTTC,CSVGTIYEQYF
TRBJ2-2,TRBD1,15,TRBV6-2/TRBV6-3,few,TGTGCCAGCAGTTACTCGGGGACAGCGCCCGGGGAGCTGTTTTTT,CASSYSGTAPGELFF
TRBJ2-2,TRBD1,17,TRBV3-1,.,TGTGCCAGCAGCCCGACAGGGGGCAGACCCAACACCGGGGAGCTGTTTTTT,CASSPTGGRPNTGELFF
TRBJ2-1,.,15,TRBV25-1,many,TGTGCCAGCAGCCGCGATTGGGGGGCATCAAATGAGCAGTTCTTC,CASSRDWGASNEQFF
TRBJ2-3,TRBD2,14,TRBV29-1,.,TGCAGCGTTGTCGATAGCGGGGCCTCAGATACGCAGTATTTT,CSVVDSGASDTQYF
TRBJ2-5,.,15,TRBV25-1,many,TGTGCCAGCAGACTCGACAAGGCGCCCGAAGAGACCCAGTACTTC,CASRLDKAPEETQYF
TRBJ2-5,.,16,TRBV28,once,TGTGCCAGCAGCTACCGTACAACAGGGAACAAAGAGACCCAGTACTTC,CASSYRTTGNKETQYF
TRBJ2-7,.,14,TRBV6-5,few,TGTGCCAGCAGTTACTCTACAGGGTACTACGAGCAGTACTTC,CASSYSTGYYEQYF
TRBJ1-4,.,16,TRBV15,many,TGTGCCACCAGCGTCGAATTCGGGAGTCGTAGCGAAAAACTGTTTTTT,CATSVEFGSRSEKLFF
TRBJ2-1,TRBD2,18,TRBV28,.,TGTGCCAGCACCCCGAGGGCGGGAGTGAGAGTGGCCTACAATGAGCAGTTCTTC,CASTPRAGVRVAYNEQFF
TRBJ2-1,.,17,TRBV20-1,few,TGCAGTGCTAGAGAAAGGGACGGACTTATCTCCTACAATGAGCAGTTCTTC,CSARERDGLISYNEQFF
TRBJ1-2,.,12,TRBV20-1,.,TGCAGTGCTAGAGAGGCGGCCTATGGCTACACCTTC,CSAREAAYGYTF
TRBJ1-1,.,11,TRBV29-1,.,TGCAGCGTGCTCGGGAACACTGAAGCTTTCTTT,CSVLGNTEAFF
TRBJ2-7,TRBD1,12,TRBV30,once,TGTGCCTGGACGGGGACAGGGGATGAGCAGTACTTC,CAWTGTGDEQYF
TRBJ2-5,.,12,TRBV24-1,.,TGTGCCACCAATTCAACGTGGGAGACCCAGTACTTC,CATNSTWETQYF
TRBJ2-1,TRBD2,15,TRBV20-1,.,TGCAGTGCTAGAGGCCCTGCGGCGGGAGTCAATGAGCAGTTCTTC,CSARGPAAGVNEQFF
TRBJ2-1,TRBD2,19,TRBV5-6,.,TGTGCCAGCAGCTTGATTGGGACTAGCGGGAGAGGCTCCTACAATGAGCAGTTCTTC,CASSLIGTSGRGSYNEQFF
TRBJ2-5,.,12,TRBV18,few,TGTGCCAGCTCAGATCAGGATGAGACCCAGTACTTC,CASSDQDETQYF